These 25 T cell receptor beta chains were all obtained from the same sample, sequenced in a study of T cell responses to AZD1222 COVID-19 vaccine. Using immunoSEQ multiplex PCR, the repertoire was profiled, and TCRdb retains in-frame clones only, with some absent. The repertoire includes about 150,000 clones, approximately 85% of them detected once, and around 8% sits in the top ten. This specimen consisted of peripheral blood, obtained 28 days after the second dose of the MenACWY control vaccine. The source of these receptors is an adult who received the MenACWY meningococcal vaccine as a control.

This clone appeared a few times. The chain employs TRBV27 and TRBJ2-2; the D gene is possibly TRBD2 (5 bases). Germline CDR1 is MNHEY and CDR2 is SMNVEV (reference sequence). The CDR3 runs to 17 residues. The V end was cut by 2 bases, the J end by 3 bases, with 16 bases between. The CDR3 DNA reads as TGTGCCAGCAGTTTAACGGAGTGGGAGAAAGACACCGGGGAGCTGTTTTTT. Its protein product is CASSLTEWEKDTGELFF.

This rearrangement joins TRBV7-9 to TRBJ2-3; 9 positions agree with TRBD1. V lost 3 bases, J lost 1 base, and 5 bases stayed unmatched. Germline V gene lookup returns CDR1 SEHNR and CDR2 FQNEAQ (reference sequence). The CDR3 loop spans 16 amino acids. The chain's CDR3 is CASSFTQGAGTDTQYF. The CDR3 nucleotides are TGTGCCAGCAGCTTCACACAGGGGGCTGGCACAGATACGCAGTATTTT.

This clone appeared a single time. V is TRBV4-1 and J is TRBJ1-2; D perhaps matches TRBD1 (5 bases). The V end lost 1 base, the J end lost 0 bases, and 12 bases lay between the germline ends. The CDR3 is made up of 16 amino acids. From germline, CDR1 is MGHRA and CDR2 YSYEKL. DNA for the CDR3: TGCGCCAGCAGCCAAGTAACCGGGGCCGCTAACTATGGCTACACCTTC. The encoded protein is CASSQVTGAANYGYTF.

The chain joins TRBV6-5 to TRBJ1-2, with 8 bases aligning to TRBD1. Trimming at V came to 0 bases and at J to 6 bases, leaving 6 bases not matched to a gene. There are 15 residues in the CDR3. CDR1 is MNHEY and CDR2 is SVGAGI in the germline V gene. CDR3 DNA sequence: TGTGCCAGCAGTTACTCCAGGACAGGGTCGAATGGCTACACCTTC. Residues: CASSYSRTGSNGYTF.

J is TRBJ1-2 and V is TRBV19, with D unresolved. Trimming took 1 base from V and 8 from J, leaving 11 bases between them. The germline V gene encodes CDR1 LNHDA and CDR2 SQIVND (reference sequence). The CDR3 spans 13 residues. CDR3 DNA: TGTGCCAGTAGTATAGTGGGTATTGGCGGCTACACCTTC. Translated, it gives CASSIVGIGGYTF.

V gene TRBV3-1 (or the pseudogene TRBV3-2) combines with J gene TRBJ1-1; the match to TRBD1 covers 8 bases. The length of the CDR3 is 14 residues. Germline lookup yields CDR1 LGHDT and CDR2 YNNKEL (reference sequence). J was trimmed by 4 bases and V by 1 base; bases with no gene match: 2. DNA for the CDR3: TGTGCCAGCAGCCAAGTAACAGGGGGCACTGAAGCTTTCTTT. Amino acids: CASSQVTGGTEAFF.

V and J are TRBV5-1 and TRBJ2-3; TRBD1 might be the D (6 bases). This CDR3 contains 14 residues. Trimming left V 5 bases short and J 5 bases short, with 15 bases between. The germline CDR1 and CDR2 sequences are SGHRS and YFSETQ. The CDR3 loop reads CASRRYRDQDTQYF. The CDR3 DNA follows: TGCGCCAGCAGGAGGTACAGGGACCAAGATACGCAGTATTTT.

CDR3 nucleotide sequence: TGTGCCAGCAGCGCCACACCAGGCGGGGAGCTGTTTTTT. Protein: CASSATPGGELFF. This chain links TRBV7-2 with TRBJ2-2; D gene unclear. The V gene's germline CDR1 is SGHTA and CDR2 FQGNSA. The V end was cut by 5 bases, the J end by 7 bases, with 11 bases between. The CDR3 totals 13 residues.

The CDR3 DNA is TGTGCCAGCAGCGACACACCAACCACCGGGGAGCTGTTTTTT. Translation gives CASSDTPTTGELFF. The chain couples TRBV27 to TRBJ2-2, with D unresolved. Germline V lookup: CDR1 MNHEY, CDR2 SMNVEV (reference sequence). The CDR3 runs 14 residues. V lost 6 bases and J lost 4, with 12 bases in between.

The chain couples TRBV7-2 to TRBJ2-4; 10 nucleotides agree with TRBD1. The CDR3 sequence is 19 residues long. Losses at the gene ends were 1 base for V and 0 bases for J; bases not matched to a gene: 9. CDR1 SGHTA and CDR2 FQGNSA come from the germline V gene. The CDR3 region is CASSLGRDRGRVAKNIQYF. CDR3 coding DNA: TGTGCCAGCAGCTTAGGACGGGACAGGGGTCGGGTAGCCAAAAACATTCAGTACTTC.

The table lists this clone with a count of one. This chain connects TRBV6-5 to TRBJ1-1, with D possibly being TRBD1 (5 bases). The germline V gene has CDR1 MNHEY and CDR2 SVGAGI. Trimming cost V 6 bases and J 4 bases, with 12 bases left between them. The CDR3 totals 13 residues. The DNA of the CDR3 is TGTGCCAGCAGCCGAATTCAGGGCACTGAAGCTTTCTTT. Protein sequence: CASSRIQGTEAFF.

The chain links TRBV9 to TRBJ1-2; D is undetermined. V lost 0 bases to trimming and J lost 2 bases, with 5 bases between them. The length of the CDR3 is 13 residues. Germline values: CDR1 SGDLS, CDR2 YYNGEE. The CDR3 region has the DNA TGTGCCAGCAGCGTAGGTCAGAACTATGGCTACACCTTC. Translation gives CASSVGQNYGYTF.

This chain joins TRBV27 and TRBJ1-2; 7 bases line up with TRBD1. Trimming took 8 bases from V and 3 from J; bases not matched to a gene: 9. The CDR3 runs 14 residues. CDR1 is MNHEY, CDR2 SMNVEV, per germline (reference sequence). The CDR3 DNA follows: TGTGCCAGCGGCCAGGGGGGGCTGCACTATGGCTACACCTTC. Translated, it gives CASGQGGLHYGYTF.

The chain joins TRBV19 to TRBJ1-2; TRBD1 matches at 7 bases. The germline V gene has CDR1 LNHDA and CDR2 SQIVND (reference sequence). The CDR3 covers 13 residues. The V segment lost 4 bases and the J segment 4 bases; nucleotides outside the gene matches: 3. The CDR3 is CASSTRDSYGYTF. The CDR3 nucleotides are TGTGCCAGTAGTACACGGGACAGCTATGGCTACACCTTC.

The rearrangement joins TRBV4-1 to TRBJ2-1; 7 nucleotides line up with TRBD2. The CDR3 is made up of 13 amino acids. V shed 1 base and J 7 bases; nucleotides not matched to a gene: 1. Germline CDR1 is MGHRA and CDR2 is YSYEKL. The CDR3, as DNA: TGCGCCAGCAGCCAAGTGGGGGGGAATGAGCAGTTCTTC. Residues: CASSQVGGNEQFF.

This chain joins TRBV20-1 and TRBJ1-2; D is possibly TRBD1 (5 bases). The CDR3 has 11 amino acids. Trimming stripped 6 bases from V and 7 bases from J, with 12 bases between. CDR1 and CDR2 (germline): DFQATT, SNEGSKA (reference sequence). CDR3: CSASGGGGYTF. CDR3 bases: TGCAGTGCCTCCGGGGGGGGTGGCTACACCTTC.

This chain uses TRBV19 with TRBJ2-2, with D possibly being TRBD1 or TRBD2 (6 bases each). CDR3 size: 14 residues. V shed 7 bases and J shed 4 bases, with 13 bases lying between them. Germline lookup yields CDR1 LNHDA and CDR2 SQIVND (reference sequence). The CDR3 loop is CASKNGGPTGELFF. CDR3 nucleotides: TGTGCCAGTAAGAATGGGGGGCCCACCGGGGAGCTGTTTTTT.

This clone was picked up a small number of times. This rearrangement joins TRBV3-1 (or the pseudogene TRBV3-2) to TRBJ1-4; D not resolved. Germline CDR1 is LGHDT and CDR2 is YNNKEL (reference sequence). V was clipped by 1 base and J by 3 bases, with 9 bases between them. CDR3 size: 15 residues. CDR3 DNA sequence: TGTGCCAGCAGCCAAGGCCTAGGGCCTAATGAAAAACTGTTTTTT. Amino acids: CASSQGLGPNEKLFF.

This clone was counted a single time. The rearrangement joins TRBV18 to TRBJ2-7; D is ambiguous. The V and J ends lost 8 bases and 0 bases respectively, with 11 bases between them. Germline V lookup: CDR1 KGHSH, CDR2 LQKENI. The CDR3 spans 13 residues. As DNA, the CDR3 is TGTGCCAGCGCCTCGTTGGCCTCCTACGAGCAGTACTTC. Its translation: CASASLASYEQYF.

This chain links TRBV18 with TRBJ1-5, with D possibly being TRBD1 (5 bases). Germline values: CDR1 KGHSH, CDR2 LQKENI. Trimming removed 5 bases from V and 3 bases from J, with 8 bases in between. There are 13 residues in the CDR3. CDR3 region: CASSGAINQPQHF. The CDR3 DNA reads TGTGCCAGCTCAGGGGCTATCAATCAGCCCCAGCATTTT.

This CDR3 is CASSLLAQQETQYF. The DNA for the CDR3 is TGTGCCAGCAGTTTACTAGCGCAACAAGAGACCCAGTACTTC. The rearrangement joins TRBV27 to TRBJ2-5; D might be TRBD2 (6 bases). The V gene lost 2 bases and the J gene lost 2 bases, with 9 bases spanning the gap. Germline CDR1 is MNHEY and CDR2 is SMNVEV (reference sequence). This CDR3 is 14 amino acids long.

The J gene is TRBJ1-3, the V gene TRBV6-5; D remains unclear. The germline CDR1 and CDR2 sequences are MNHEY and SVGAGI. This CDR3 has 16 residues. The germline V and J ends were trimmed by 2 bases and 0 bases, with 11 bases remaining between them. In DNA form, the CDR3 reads TGTGCCAGCAGTTACGGTCAGCCTCTCTCTGGAAACACCATATATTTT. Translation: CASSYGQPLSGNTIYF.

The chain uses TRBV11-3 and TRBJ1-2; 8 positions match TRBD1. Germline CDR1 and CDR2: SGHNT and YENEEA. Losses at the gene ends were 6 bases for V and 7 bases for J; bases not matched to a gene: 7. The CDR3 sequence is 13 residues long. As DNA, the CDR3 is TGTGCCAGCAGAGTGACAGGGGAGTCTGGCTACACCTTC. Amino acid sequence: CASRVTGESGYTF. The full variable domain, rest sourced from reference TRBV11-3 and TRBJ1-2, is EAGVVQSPRYKIIEKKQPVAFWCNPISGHNTLYWYLQNLGQGPELLIRYENEEAVDDSQLPKDRFSAERLKGVDSTLKIQPAELGDSAVYLCASRVTGESGYTFGSGTRLTVV.

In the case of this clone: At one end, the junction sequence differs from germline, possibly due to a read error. The CDR3, as DNA: TGTGCTAGTGGTTCGCCCCCCCAAACGGTTAACGCCTTC. Translated, it gives CASGSPPQTVNAF. The gene calls are TRBV12-5 and TRBJ1-2, with no clear D. The CDR3 consists of 13 residues. Germline V gene sequence: CDR1 LGHNT, CDR2 FRNRAP.

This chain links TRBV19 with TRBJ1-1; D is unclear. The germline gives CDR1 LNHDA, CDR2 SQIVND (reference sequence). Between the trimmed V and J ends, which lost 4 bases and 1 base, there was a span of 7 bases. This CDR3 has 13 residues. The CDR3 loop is CASSRAKNTEAFF. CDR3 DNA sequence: TGTGCCAGTAGTAGAGCGAAGAACACTGAAGCTTTCTTT.